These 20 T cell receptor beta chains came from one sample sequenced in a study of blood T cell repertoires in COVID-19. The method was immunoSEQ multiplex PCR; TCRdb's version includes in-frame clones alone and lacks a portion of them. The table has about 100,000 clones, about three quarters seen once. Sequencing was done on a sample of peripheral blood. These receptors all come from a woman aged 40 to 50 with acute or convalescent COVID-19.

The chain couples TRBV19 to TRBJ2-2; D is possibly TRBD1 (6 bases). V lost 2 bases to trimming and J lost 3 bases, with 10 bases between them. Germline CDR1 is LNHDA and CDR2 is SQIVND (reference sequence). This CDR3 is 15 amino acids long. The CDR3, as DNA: TGTGCCAGTAGTATAAACAGGGCGGACACCGGGGAGCTGTTTTTT. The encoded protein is CASSINRADTGELFF.

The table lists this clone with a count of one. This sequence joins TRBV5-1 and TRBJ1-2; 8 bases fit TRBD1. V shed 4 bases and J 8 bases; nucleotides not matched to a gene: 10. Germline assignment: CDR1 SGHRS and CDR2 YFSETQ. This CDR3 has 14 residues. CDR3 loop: CASSTGLTGDGYTF. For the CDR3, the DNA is TGCGCCAGCAGCACTGGACTGACAGGGGACGGCTACACCTTC.

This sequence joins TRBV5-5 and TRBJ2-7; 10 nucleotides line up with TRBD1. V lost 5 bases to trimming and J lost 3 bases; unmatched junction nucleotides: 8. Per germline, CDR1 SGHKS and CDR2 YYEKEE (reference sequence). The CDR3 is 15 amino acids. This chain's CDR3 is CASRVAGTGVYEQYF. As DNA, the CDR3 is TGTGCCAGCAGAGTCGCCGGGACAGGGGTCTACGAGCAGTACTTC.

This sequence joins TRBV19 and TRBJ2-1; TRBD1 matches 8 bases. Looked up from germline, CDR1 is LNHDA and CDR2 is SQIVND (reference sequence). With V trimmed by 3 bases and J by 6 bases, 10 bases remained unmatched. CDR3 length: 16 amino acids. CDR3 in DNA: TGTGCCAGTAGTATCGGTTTTTGGCAGGGGGCCAATGAGCAGTTCTTC. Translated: CASSIGFWQGANEQFF. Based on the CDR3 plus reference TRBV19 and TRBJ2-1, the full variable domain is DGGITQSPKYLFRKEGQNVTLSCEQNLNHDAMYWYRQDPGQGLRLIYYSQIVNDFQKGDIAEGYSVSREKKESFPLTVTSAQKNPTAFYLCASSIGFWQGANEQFFGPGTRLTVL.

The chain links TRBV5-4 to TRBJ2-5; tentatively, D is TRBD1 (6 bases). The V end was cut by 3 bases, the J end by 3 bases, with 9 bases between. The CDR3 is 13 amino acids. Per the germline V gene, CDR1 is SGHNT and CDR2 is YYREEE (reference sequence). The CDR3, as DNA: TGTGCCAGCAGCTATGCAGGGGAAGAGACCCAGTACTTC. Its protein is CASSYAGEETQYF.

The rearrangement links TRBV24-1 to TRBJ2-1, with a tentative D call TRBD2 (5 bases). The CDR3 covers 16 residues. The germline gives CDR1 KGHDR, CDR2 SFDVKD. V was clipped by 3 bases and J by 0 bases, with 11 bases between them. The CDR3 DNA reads TGTGCCACCAGTGATCCCCAAGCGGACTCCTACAATGAGCAGTTCTTC. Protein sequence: CATSDPQADSYNEQFF.

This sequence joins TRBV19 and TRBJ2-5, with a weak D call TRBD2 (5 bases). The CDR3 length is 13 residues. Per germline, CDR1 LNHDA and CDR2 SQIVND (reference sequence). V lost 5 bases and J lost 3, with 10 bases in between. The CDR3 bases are TGTGCCAGTAGTGGAGGCAGAAAAGAGACCCAGTACTTC. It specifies CASSGGRKETQYF.

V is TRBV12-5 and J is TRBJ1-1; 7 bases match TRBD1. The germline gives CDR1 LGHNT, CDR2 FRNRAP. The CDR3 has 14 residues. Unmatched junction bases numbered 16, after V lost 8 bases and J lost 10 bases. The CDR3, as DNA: TGTGCTAGTCCCCGACCCGATCGACAGGGCCGAGCTTTCTTT. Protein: CASPRPDRQGRAFF.

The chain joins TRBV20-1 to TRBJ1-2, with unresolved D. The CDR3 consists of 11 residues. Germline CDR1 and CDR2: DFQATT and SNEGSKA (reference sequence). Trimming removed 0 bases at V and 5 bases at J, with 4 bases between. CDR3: CSARDRYGYTF. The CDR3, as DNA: TGCAGTGCTAGAGACAGATATGGCTACACCTTC.

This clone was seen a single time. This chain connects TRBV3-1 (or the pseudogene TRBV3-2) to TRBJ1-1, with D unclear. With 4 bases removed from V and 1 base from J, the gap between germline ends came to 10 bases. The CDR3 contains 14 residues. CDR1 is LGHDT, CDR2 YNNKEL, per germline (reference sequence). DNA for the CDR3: TGTGCCAGCAGCCCGACAAGTAAGAACACTGAAGCTTTCTTT. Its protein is CASSPTSKNTEAFF.

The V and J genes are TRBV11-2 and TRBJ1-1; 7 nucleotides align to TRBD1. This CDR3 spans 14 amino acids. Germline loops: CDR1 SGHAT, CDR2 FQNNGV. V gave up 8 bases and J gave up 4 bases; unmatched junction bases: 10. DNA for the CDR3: TGTGCCAGCGTTGGTAACAGGGGATTCACTGAAGCTTTCTTT. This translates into CASVGNRGFTEAFF.

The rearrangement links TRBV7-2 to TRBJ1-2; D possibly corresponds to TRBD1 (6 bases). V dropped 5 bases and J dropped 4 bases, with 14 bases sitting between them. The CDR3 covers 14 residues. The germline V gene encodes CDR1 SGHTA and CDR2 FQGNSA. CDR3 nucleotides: TGTGCCAGCAGCCCCGGGACATTCCCCTATGGCTACACCTTC. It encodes CASSPGTFPYGYTF. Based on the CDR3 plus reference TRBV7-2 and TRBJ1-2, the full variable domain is GAGVSQSPSNKVTEKGKDVELRCDPISGHTALYWYRQSLGQGLEFLIYFQGNSAPDKSGLPSDRFSAERTGGSVSTLTIQRTQQEDSAVYLCASSPGTFPYGYTFGSGTRLTVV.

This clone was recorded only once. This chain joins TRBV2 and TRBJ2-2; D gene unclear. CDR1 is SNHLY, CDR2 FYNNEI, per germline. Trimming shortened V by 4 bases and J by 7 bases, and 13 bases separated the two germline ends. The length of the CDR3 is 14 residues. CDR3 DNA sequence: TGTGCCAGCAGTGGTCTCAGGTTAGGCGGGGAGCTGTTTTTT. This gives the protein CASSGLRLGGELFF.

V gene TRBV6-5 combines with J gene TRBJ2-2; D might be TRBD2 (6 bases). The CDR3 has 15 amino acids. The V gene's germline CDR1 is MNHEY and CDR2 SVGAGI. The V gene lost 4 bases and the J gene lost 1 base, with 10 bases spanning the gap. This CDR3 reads CASSFRDLNTGELFF. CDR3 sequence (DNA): TGTGCCAGCAGTTTTCGGGACTTGAACACCGGGGAGCTGTTTTTT.

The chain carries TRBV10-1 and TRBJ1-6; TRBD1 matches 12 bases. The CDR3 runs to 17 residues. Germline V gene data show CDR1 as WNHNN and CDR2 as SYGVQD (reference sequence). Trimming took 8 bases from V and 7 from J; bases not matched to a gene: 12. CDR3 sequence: CASCKGTGGWGNSPLHF. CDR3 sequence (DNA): TGCGCCAGCTGCAAAGGGACAGGGGGCTGGGGGAATTCACCCCTCCACTTT.

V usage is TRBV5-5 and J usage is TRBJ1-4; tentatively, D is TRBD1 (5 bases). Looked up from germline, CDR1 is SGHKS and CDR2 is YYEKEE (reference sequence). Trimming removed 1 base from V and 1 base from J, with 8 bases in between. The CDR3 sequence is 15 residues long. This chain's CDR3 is CASSLMQGTNEKLFF. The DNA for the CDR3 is TGTGCCAGCAGCTTGATGCAGGGAACTAATGAAAAACTGTTTTTT.

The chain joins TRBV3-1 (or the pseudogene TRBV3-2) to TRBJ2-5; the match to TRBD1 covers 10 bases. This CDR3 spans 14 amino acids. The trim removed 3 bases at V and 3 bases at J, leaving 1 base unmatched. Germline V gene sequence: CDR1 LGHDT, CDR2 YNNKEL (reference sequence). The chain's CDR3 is CASSHGTGEETQYF. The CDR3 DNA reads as TGTGCCAGCAGCCACGGGACAGGGGAAGAGACCCAGTACTTC.

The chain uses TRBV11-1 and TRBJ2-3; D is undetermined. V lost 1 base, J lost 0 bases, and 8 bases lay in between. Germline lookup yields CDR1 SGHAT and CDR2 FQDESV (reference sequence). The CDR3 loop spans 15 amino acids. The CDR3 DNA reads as TGTGCCAGCAGCTTAGACGGTTGGAGCACAGATACGCAGTATTTT. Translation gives CASSLDGWSTDTQYF.

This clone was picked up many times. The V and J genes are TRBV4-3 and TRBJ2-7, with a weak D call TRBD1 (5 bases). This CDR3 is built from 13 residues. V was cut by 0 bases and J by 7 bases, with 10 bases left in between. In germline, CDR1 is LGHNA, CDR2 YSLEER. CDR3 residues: CASSQDGAREQYF. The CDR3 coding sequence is TGCGCCAGCAGCCAAGATGGGGCTAGGGAGCAGTACTTC.

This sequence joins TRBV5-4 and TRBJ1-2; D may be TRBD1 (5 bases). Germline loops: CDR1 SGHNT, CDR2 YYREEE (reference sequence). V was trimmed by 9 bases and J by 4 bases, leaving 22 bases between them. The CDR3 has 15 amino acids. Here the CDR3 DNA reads TGTGCCACCATTGAACAAGGGGAGGGGACCTATGGCTACACCTTC. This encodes CATIEQGEGTYGYTF.